This T cell receptor (beta chain) was sequenced for a study of blood T cell repertoires in COVID-19 (dated by TCRdb to the early 2020s). With regard to the full study: Samples from collaborators originated in the United States, Italy and Spain and spanned both the acute and convalescent phases of COVID-19. The material from the prospective study consisted of cDNA or gDNA derived from T cells, B-cell-depleted T cells, or PBMCs. The dataset comprised deeply sampled blood TCRbeta repertoires from subjects exposed to, actively infected with, or recovered from COVID-19. A freely available public database, intended as a resource for researchers studying the immune response to SARS-CoV-2, is where the repertoires were released. The samples were drawn from the first 160 participants of the ongoing ImmuneRACE study and from some 1,300 subjects provided by 6 global collaborators. A de-identified subject ID, COVID-19 status, age in years and sex were almost always included in the sample metadata. Where HLA class I and class II types were available, the types were taken from metadata supplied by the sample provider, not from assay-based typing.

TCRbeta CDR3 regions were amplified from genomic DNA by means of the immunoSEQ Assay, a bias-controlled multiplex PCR. Per the authors' processing: Nucleated cell counts per sample were estimated from amplification of reference gene primers within the assay. To quantify the absolute abundance of each unique TCRbeta CDR3 rearrangement, sequence reads were collapsed and filtered. For each sample, productive Simpson clonality was calculated as the square root of Simpson's diversity index across productive rearrangements. TCRdb carries this immuneACCESS record with in-frame sequences only. Its versions omit some clonotypes, under half of them owing to an unresolved V gene in the studies checked, with the rest unexplained. That table is the source of V, J and clone size, and D and trimming were worked out from the DNA. The sample table lists a few hundred thousand clones, about 83% of them with a count of one. The leading ten clones occupy roughly 1.3% of the sample.

One collaborating source in Seattle enrolled patients during active infection and followed them longitudinally through the course of disease. Collaborating institutions collected whole blood in K2EDTA tubes following their own protocols. For TCRbeta analysis, collaborators shipped samples in one of three forms: frozen whole blood, isolated PBMCs, or DNA extracted from either of those sample types. What the authors observed across the whole study: The amount of clinical and demographic metadata varied by source and participant and was provided uncurated.

Germline trimming: 2 bases from V, 6 bases from J; junction bases outside gene matches: 6. The germline V gene yields MGHDK for CDR1 and SYGVNS for CDR2. The CDR3, cysteine through phenylalanine, is 14 amino acids long. Only the CDR3 part of the read is kept: 42 bases, read in frame from the first base. Concerning this clone itself: Its antigen target is currently unknown. There are no base qualities to consult, and no much larger clone falls within one base.

This clonotype was sampled from a woman in her 30s with COVID-19, enrolled during active disease. In this chain, TRBV25-1 is recombined with TRBJ2-7; TRBD1 lines up with 8 middle nucleotides. The specimen was peripheral blood. The DNA sequence is given as TGTGCCAGCAGTGAAGGACAGGGACGGGGCGAGCAGTACTTC. This translates into CASSEGQGRGEQYF.